This T cell receptor beta chain is drawn from a study of radiotherapy plus CTLA-4 blockade in lung cancer (dated 2018 in TCRdb). For the wider study: Among the enrolled patients, roughly 19% had an objective response, and less than 40% reached disease control. Overall study results and their limits: Increased serum interferon-beta after radiation, together with early dynamic changes in blood T cell clones, were reported to be the strongest predictors of response. After treatment with radiotherapy and ipilimumab, TCR clones that originated in tumors expanded in peripheral blood.

The study tested focal radiation therapy combined with CTLA-4 blockade (ipilimumab) in patients with chemo-refractory metastatic non-small-cell lung cancer. This clone was detected once. What antigen it recognizes has not been identified. No qualities accompany the bases; no much larger clone lies one base away. Libraries were made using the immunoSEQ multiplex PCR assay. The table was pulled from immuneACCESS by TCRdb, which kept in-frame rearrangements only. Such tables lose some clones; where checked, under half of the loss comes from unresolved V genes, and the rest has no known cause. The sample has approximately 77,000 clones on record, 78% of them singletons. 22% of the sample is held by the ten biggest clonotypes. For CDR1 and CDR2, the germline V gene (reference sequence) lists LNHDA and SQIVND. Here V drops 3 bases and J drops 8 bases, and the junction holds 8 bases not matched to any gene. The CDR3 numbers 15 residues from cysteine through phenylalanine. Only the CDR3 region is kept as DNA, spanning 45 bases read in frame from base 1.

Sequences were derived from peripheral blood, sampled from a patient treated with radiotherapy plus ipilimumab. This TCR came from a human donor with non-small cell lung cancer whose response to radiotherapy plus ipilimumab could not be evaluated. Some clones in this sample may be carry-over from other donors' samples. Recombination joined TRBV19 with TRBJ1-4; 8 of the junction bases match TRBD1. CDR3 protein: CASSITGGRLEKLFF. The DNA sequence follows: TGTGCCAGTAGTATTACAGGGGGAAGATTAGAAAAACTGTTTTTT.